A single sample is the source of the 31 T cell receptor beta chains below, sequenced in a study of T cell responses to AZD1222 COVID-19 vaccine. Only in-frame clones appear in the TCRdb table, and some are missing; sequencing was by immunoSEQ multiplex PCR. Of roughly 72,000 clones listed, about 87% are singletons. The sample in question was peripheral blood, obtained 28 days after the second dose of the MenACWY control vaccine. The receptor set was obtained from an adult who received the MenACWY meningococcal vaccine as a control.

The chain couples TRBV7-2 to TRBJ2-7; D is possibly TRBD1 or TRBD2 (6 bases each). The length of the CDR3 is 16 residues. CDR1 and CDR2 (germline): SGHTA, FQGNSA. V was cut by 3 bases and J by 0 bases, with 15 bases left in between. The CDR3, as DNA: TGTGCCAGCAGCTTGGCGGCCGGGGGCCTCTCCTACGAGCAGTACTTC. Translating gives CASSLAAGGLSYEQYF.

This chain uses TRBV30 with TRBJ1-2; possible D gene TRBD1, 5 bases. V was cut by 2 bases and J by 1 base, with 20 bases left in between. Germline V lookup: CDR1 GTSNPN, CDR2 SVGIG (reference sequence). The CDR3 has 17 residues. The CDR3 DNA is TGTGCCTGGAGTCCGTTCCGAGTAGGGGAGGATAACTATGGCTACACCTTC. This encodes CAWSPFRVGEDNYGYTF. The full variable domain, its missing parts supplied by reference TRBV30 and TRBJ1-2, is SQTIHQWPATLVQPVGSPLSLECTVEGTSNPNLYWYRQAAGRGLQLLFYSVGIGQISSEVPQNLSASRPQDRQFILSSKKLLLSDSGFYLCAWSPFRVGEDNYGYTFGSGTRLTVV.

The CDR3 loop reads CASSVRMNTEAFF. CDR3 nucleotides: TGTGCCAGCAGCGTAAGAATGAACACTGAAGCTTTCTTT. The gene calls are TRBV9 and TRBJ1-1; no clear D. From germline, CDR1 is SGDLS and CDR2 YYNGEE. The CDR3 is made up of 13 amino acids. V shed 1 base and J shed 0 bases, with 4 bases lying between them.

The gene calls are TRBV6-2 or TRBV6-3 and TRBJ2-7, with TRBD1 identical over 7 bases. J gave up 0 bases and V 2 bases, and 4 bases lay outside the gene matches. The CDR3 spans 15 residues. Germline assignment: CDR1 MNHEY and CDR2 SVGEGT. CDR3 DNA: TGTGCCAGCAGTTACGGGACAGAGAGCTCCTACGAGCAGTACTTC. Translated: CASSYGTESSYEQYF.

This chain joins TRBV7-9 and TRBJ1-2; D remains unclear. CDR3 size: 12 residues. Germline CDR1 SEHNR, CDR2 FQNEAQ (reference sequence). Trimming removed 3 bases at V and 4 bases at J, with 6 bases between. This chain's CDR3 is CASSLQSYGYTF. CDR3 nucleotides: TGTGCCAGCAGCTTGCAGTCCTATGGCTACACCTTC.

The chain recombines TRBV5-4 with TRBJ2-3; D ambiguous. CDR3 length equals 13 residues. CDR1 is SGHNT, CDR2 YYREEE, per germline (reference sequence). Trimming removed 2 bases at V and 5 bases at J, with 9 bases between. CDR3 DNA sequence: TGTGCCAGCAGCTTTCTTCTGGGAGATACGCAGTATTTT. It codes for CASSFLLGDTQYF.

The chain carries TRBV11-2 and TRBJ1-6, with TRBD1 matching 9 bases. The junction had 8 bases not matched to a gene; V was cut back by 5 bases and J by 6 bases. This CDR3 spans 16 amino acids. Per germline, CDR1 SGHAT and CDR2 FQNNGV. The CDR3 nucleotides are TGTGCCAGCAGCATCTTACAGGGGGCTCTTAATTCACCCCTCCACTTT. Translated: CASSILQGALNSPLHF.

The chain carries TRBV10-3 and TRBJ2-2; TRBD2 might be the D (5 bases). From germline, CDR1 is ENHRY and CDR2 SYGVKD. The V gene lost 11 bases and the J gene lost 0 bases, with 16 bases spanning the gap. The CDR3 is 15 amino acids. The CDR3 region is CAVPRDVSNTGELFF. CDR3 in DNA: TGTGCCGTCCCCCGGGATGTTTCGAACACCGGGGAGCTGTTTTTT.

This clone was seen once. The chain links TRBV19 to TRBJ2-3; 14 nucleotides line up with TRBD2. Germline V lookup: CDR1 LNHDA, CDR2 SQIVND (reference sequence). Germline trimming cut 5 bases from V and 2 bases from J; bases unmatched to any gene: 9. This CDR3 is 18 amino acids long. DNA for the CDR3: TGTGCCAGTAGTCCCGGACTAGCGGGGGGCAGACACACAGATACGCAGTATTTT. Residues: CASSPGLAGGRHTDTQYF.

The chain combines TRBV2 with TRBJ2-5; a possible D gene is TRBD1 (6 bases). The CDR3 extends over 12 amino acids. The germline CDR1 and CDR2 sequences are SNHLY and FYNNEI. Trimming took 8 bases from V and 4 from J, leaving 11 bases between them. CDR3 in DNA: TGTGCCAGCGGTCAGGGGAGAGAGACCCAGTACTTC. Protein: CASGQGRETQYF.

The chain links TRBV10-3 to TRBJ2-1; perhaps TRBD1 as D (7 bases). The germline V and J ends were trimmed by 0 bases and 7 bases, with 22 bases remaining between them. The CDR3 has 18 amino acids. Germline V gives CDR1 ENHRY, CDR2 SYGVKD. The CDR3 sequence: CAISESTRGQTIRNEQFF. DNA of the CDR3: TGTGCCATCAGTGAGTCGACTAGGGGACAGACGATTCGGAATGAGCAGTTCTTC.

V usage is TRBV7-2 and J usage is TRBJ1-2, with D maybe TRBD1 (5 bases). The CDR3 covers 16 residues. V lost 6 bases and J 8 bases, leaving 25 bases between the germline ends. Germline lookup yields CDR1 SGHTA and CDR2 FQGNSA. CDR3 sequence: CASRPPSTGVYLGYTF. The DNA of the CDR3 is TGTGCCAGCAGGCCCCCGTCCACAGGCGTCTATTTGGGCTACACCTTC.

The chain has TRBV12-3 or TRBV12-4 and TRBJ1-6, with D perhaps matching TRBD1 (5 bases). The CDR3 loop spans 13 amino acids. V lost 7 bases and J lost 2, with 6 bases in between. The CDR3 loop reads CASTGAYNSPLHF. In nucleotides, the CDR3 is TGTGCCAGCACGGGGGCCTATAATTCACCCCTCCACTTT.

The rearrangement uses TRBV4-1 and TRBJ1-1; 9 bases are shared with TRBD1. Unmatched junction bases numbered 6, after V lost 4 bases and J lost 3 bases. Germline V CDR1 and CDR2: MGHRA, YSYEKL. The CDR3 has 15 residues. For the CDR3, the DNA is TGCGCCAGCAGCCTCCGGGGACAGGGCGACACTGAAGCTTTCTTT. Protein product: CASSLRGQGDTEAFF.

The chain employs TRBV6-5 and TRBJ2-7; D remains unclear. The CDR3 runs to 15 residues. Germline V gene sequence: CDR1 MNHEY, CDR2 SVGAGI. V was clipped by 2 bases and J by 7 bases, with 18 bases between them. The CDR3 DNA reads as TGTGCCAGCAGTTACAGTTCCGTGATTGCTGGGGAGCAGTACTTC. This translates into CASSYSSVIAGEQYF.

This clone was recorded once. The chain has TRBV13 and TRBJ2-5; D is perhaps TRBD1 (5 bases). Germline CDR1 reads PRHDT; CDR2 reads FYEKMQ (reference sequence). Trimming shortened V by 3 bases and J by 4 bases, and 9 bases separated the two germline ends. CDR3 size: 13 residues. CDR3: CASSFDRGETQYF. The CDR3 DNA follows: TGTGCCAGCAGCTTTGACAGAGGAGAGACCCAGTACTTC.

The genes are TRBV2 and TRBJ2-2; possibly TRBD1 for D (6 bases). V lost 1 base and J lost 1, with 7 bases in between. Germline CDR1 reads SNHLY; CDR2 reads FYNNEI. The CDR3 extends over 15 amino acids. CDR3 DNA: TGTGCCAGCAGTGAAGTCAGGGGGAACACCGGGGAGCTGTTTTTT. Translated: CASSEVRGNTGELFF.

This chain links TRBV1 with TRBJ1-2; the table gives TRBD1 as D, unverified against the DNA. TRBV1 represents a pseudogene. The CDR3 contains 17 residues. DNA of the CDR3: TGCACCAGCAGCCAAGATCCCCCCCCTCACAGGGTCGAGGGCTACACCTTC. It is translated as CTSSQDPPPHRVEGYTF.

The chain employs TRBV29-1 and TRBJ2-7, with TRBD2 as a possible D gene (5 bases). The length of the CDR3 is 12 residues. V was cut by 6 bases and J by 6 bases, with 15 bases left in between. Germline CDR1 and CDR2: SQVTM and ANQGSEA. This chain's CDR3 is CSVRRTGGEQYF. DNA of the CDR3: TGCAGCGTCCGAAGGACTGGCGGCGAGCAGTACTTC.

The chain joins TRBV27 to TRBJ1-5; maybe TRBD1 (5 bases). The CDR3 runs 14 residues. Trimming left V 3 bases short and J 2 bases short, with 8 bases between. Per the germline V gene, CDR1 is MNHEY and CDR2 is SMNVEV (reference sequence). The CDR3 DNA is TGTGCCAGCAGTTTGCAGGGACGCAATCAGCCCCAGCATTTT. Translating gives CASSLQGRNQPQHF.

The chain employs TRBV18 and TRBJ1-2; 8 nucleotides match TRBD1. Germline values: CDR1 KGHSH, CDR2 LQKENI. CDR3 size: 16 residues. V shed 4 bases, J shed 0 bases, and the junction held 7 bases outside the gene matches. The CDR3 DNA reads as TGTGCCAGCTCACAAACCGGGACAGGCTCTAACTATGGCTACACCTTC. Its protein is CASSQTGTGSNYGYTF.

V and J are TRBV6-5 and TRBJ1-1, with a weak D call TRBD1 (5 bases). The CDR3 spans 15 residues. In germline, CDR1 is MNHEY, CDR2 SVGAGI. Between the trimmed V and J ends, which lost 0 bases and 6 bases, there was a span of 14 bases. DNA for the CDR3: TGTGCCAGCAGTTACTCCAGGGTCTGGGTTGCTGAAGCTTTCTTT. This encodes CASSYSRVWVAEAFF.

The J gene is TRBJ2-3, the V gene TRBV5-1, with TRBD2 matching over 11 bases. Looked up from germline, CDR1 is SGHRS and CDR2 is YFSETQ. The CDR3 loop spans 16 amino acids. V trimming: 3 bases; J trimming: 0 bases; junction bases outside the gene matches: 3. The CDR3 nucleotides read TGCGCCAGCAGCTCGGGACTAGCGGTGAGCACAGATACGCAGTATTTT. Protein product: CASSSGLAVSTDTQYF.

This clone was found once. V and J are TRBV4-1 and TRBJ2-1, with D maybe TRBD2 (6 bases). Germline CDR1 is MGHRA and CDR2 is YSYEKL. The V gene lost 1 base and the J gene lost 0 bases, with 13 bases spanning the gap. The CDR3 is made up of 17 amino acids. The CDR3 protein is CASSQALALSSYNEQFF. In nucleotides, the CDR3 is TGCGCCAGCAGCCAAGCGCTAGCGCTGAGCTCCTACAATGAGCAGTTCTTC.

The V call is TRBV15, the J call TRBJ2-7, with D unclear. Germline loops: CDR1 LNHNV, CDR2 YYDKDF (reference sequence). Trimming shortened V by 0 bases and J by 1 base, and 4 bases separated the two germline ends. The CDR3 has 13 residues. The CDR3 loop reads CATSREGSYEQYF. CDR3 nucleotides: TGTGCCACCAGCAGAGAAGGTTCCTACGAGCAGTACTTC.

The chain carries TRBV6-5 and TRBJ1-2, with a tentative D call TRBD1 (5 bases). Germline V gene data show CDR1 as MNHEY and CDR2 as SVGAGI. The CDR3 totals 10 residues. V was pared by 10 bases and J by 8 bases, with 11 bases between. CDR3 in amino acids: CATWGVGYTF. CDR3 in DNA: TGTGCCACCTGGGGGGTCGGCTACACCTTC.

This clone was found once. The chain has TRBV3-1 (or the pseudogene TRBV3-2) and TRBJ2-1; tentative D call: TRBD1 (5 bases). The V and J ends lost 4 bases and 11 bases respectively, with 18 bases between them. The germline gives CDR1 LGHDT, CDR2 YNNKEL (reference sequence). The CDR3 covers 14 residues. CDR3 residues: CASSPQSQGKKQFF. The CDR3 coding sequence is TGTGCCAGCAGCCCACAGAGCCAGGGTAAAAAGCAGTTCTTC.

The genes are TRBV6-5 and TRBJ1-2; D unclear. Germline V gene sequence: CDR1 MNHEY, CDR2 SVGAGI. V was trimmed by 8 bases and J by 3 bases, leaving 10 bases between them. CDR3 size: 12 residues. CDR3 in amino acids: CASSPQYYGYTF. CDR3 in DNA: TGTGCCAGCTCCCCACAGTACTATGGCTACACCTTC.

J is TRBJ1-4 and V is TRBV5-4, with D unresolved. Germline lookup yields CDR1 SGHNT and CDR2 YYREEE (reference sequence). Trimming left V 0 bases short and J 3 bases short, with 12 bases between. The CDR3 runs 16 residues. CDR3 sequence (DNA): TGTGCCAGCAGCTTGGGGATTGCGCAGCCTAATGAAAAACTGTTTTTT. Encoded protein: CASSLGIAQPNEKLFF.

The chain is built from TRBV6-5 and TRBJ1-1; TRBD1 matches at 7 bases. The CDR3 is 15 residues long. Trimming at V came to 6 bases and at J to 1 base, leaving 8 bases not matched to a gene. Germline lookup yields CDR1 MNHEY and CDR2 SVGAGI. DNA for the CDR3: TGTGCCAGCAGAGGCGGCCAGGGGGAGAACACTGAAGCTTTCTTT. Translated: CASRGGQGENTEAFF.

The V and J genes are TRBV2 and TRBJ2-3; the D call may be TRBD1 or TRBD2 (6 bases each). The germline CDR1 and CDR2 sequences are SNHLY and FYNNEI. This CDR3 is 13 amino acids long. Trimming took 8 bases from V and 2 from J, leaving 11 bases between them. The CDR3 DNA sequence: TGTGCCAGCGGGGGGCCCTTCACAGATACGCAGTATTTT. Amino acid sequence: CASGGPFTDTQYF.